These 20 T cell receptor beta chains share one sample of origin, sequenced in a study of blood T cell repertoires in COVID-19. TCRdb's table, derived via immunoSEQ multiplex PCR, lists solely in-frame clones and lacks some. The sample consists of about 480,000 clones, roughly 91% of them appearing once. The material sequenced was peripheral blood. These receptors all come from a woman in her fifties or sixties with COVID-19, enrolled during active disease.

The chain has TRBV11-2 and TRBJ2-7; 9 bases line up with TRBD1. The germline V gene encodes CDR1 SGHAT and CDR2 FQNNGV. Unmatched junction bases numbered 4, after V lost 4 bases and J lost 3 bases. CDR3 length: 14 residues. CDR3 DNA sequence: TGTGCCAGCAGCTCCGGGACAGGGTTCTACGAGCAGTACTTC. This sequence encodes CASSSGTGFYEQYF.

This chain uses TRBV28 with TRBJ2-4; TRBD1 matches 7 bases. This CDR3 has 14 amino acids. V lost 3 bases and J lost 8; bases outside the gene matches: 7. Germline assignment: CDR1 MDHEN and CDR2 SYDVKM. Here the CDR3 DNA reads TGTGCCAGCAGTTTCAGACAGGGTCGGGACATTCAGTACTTC. It specifies CASSFRQGRDIQYF. The whole variable domain, remainder taken from reference TRBV28 and TRBJ2-4, is DVKVTQSSRYLVKRTGEKVFLECVQDMDHENMFWYRQDPGLGLRLIYFSYDVKMKEKGDIPEGYSVSREKKERFSLILESASTNQTSMYLCASSFRQGRDIQYFGAGTRLSVL.

The genes are TRBV12-5 and TRBJ2-7; D not resolved. The V end was cut by 5 bases, the J end by 5 bases, with 10 bases between. In germline, CDR1 is LGHNT, CDR2 FRNRAP. This CDR3 is built from 12 residues. CDR3 in DNA: TGTGCTAGTGGTGTAGTAGTCCACGAGCAGTACTTC. This encodes CASGVVVHEQYF.

The chain uses TRBV5-1 and TRBJ2-6; possibly TRBD1 for D (9 bases). Trimming took 7 bases from V and 1 from J, leaving 18 bases between them. There are 17 residues in the CDR3. The germline gives CDR1 SGHRS, CDR2 YFSETQ. The CDR3: CASQRGTGRSGANVLTF. The CDR3 DNA sequence: TGCGCCAGCCAGCGGGGGACAGGGCGTTCTGGGGCCAACGTCCTGACTTTC.

The V and J genes are TRBV7-9 and TRBJ1-2; TRBD1 matches 8 bases. With V trimmed by 5 bases and J by 4 bases, 9 bases remained unmatched. The CDR3 totals 15 residues. Germline V CDR1 and CDR2: SEHNR, FQNEAQ (reference sequence). The CDR3 DNA reads TGTGCCAGCAGCCAGGGCGGCAGGGGGCCCTATGGCTACACCTTC. It is translated as CASSQGGRGPYGYTF.

This rearrangement joins TRBV9 to TRBJ2-3; 7 positions match TRBD1. Looked up from germline, CDR1 is SGDLS and CDR2 is YYNGEE. Unmatched junction bases numbered 5, after V lost 0 bases and J lost 4 bases. This CDR3 is 15 amino acids long. The CDR3 DNA reads as TGTGCCAGCAGCGTAGCTCAGGGGGTGCCAGATACGCAGTATTTT. Translating gives CASSVAQGVPDTQYF.

V usage is TRBV5-4 and J usage is TRBJ2-1; 8 bases match TRBD2. J was trimmed by 13 bases and V by 6 bases; bases with no gene match: 12. The CDR3 consists of 13 residues. The germline gives CDR1 SGHNT, CDR2 YYREEE (reference sequence). This CDR3 reads CASTNTLAGGQFF. The DNA of the CDR3 is TGTGCCAGCACTAATACTCTGGCGGGGGGTCAGTTCTTC.

The table lists this clone with a few counts. This rearrangement joins TRBV6-6 to TRBJ2-7; a possible D gene is TRBD2 (5 bases). Trimming removed 6 bases from V and 2 bases from J, with 14 bases in between. Germline CDR1 is MNHNY and CDR2 is SVGAGI (reference sequence). The CDR3 has 14 residues. CDR3 in amino acids: CASSHLRGTYEQYF. The CDR3 DNA reads as TGTGCCAGCAGCCACCTAAGAGGGACCTACGAGCAGTACTTC.

V and J are TRBV6-5 and TRBJ2-5; TRBD2 matches at 10 bases. CDR3 length: 15 residues. V trimming: 7 bases; J trimming: 5 bases; junction bases outside the gene matches: 10. CDR1 MNHEY and CDR2 SVGAGI come from the germline V gene. CDR3 sequence reads: CASTRGTSVTETQYF. The CDR3 DNA reads TGTGCCAGCACCAGAGGGACTAGCGTGACGGAGACCCAGTACTTC.

A single count supports this clone. Other DNA sequences of this sample code for an identical CDR3. V is TRBV30 and J is TRBJ1-1; perhaps TRBD1 as D (5 bases). The germline V gene has CDR1 GTSNPN and CDR2 SVGIG (reference sequence). The ends were cut back, 0 bases at V and 1 base at J, with 6 bases in the middle. The CDR3 spans 13 residues. In DNA form, the CDR3 reads TGTGCCTGGAGTGTGGGGCGGAACACTGAAGCTTTCTTT. Protein product: CAWSVGRNTEAFF.

The chain uses TRBV6-5 and TRBJ2-1; TRBD2 aligns across 7 bases. CDR3 length equals 14 residues. The junction had 4 bases not matched to a gene; V was cut back by 7 bases and J by 1 base. Germline V CDR1 and CDR2: MNHEY, SVGAGI. The CDR3 DNA follows: TGTGCCAGCAAGGGGACTATATCCTACAATGAGCAGTTCTTC. This encodes CASKGTISYNEQFF.

This clone was picked up one time. This chain uses TRBV7-2 with TRBJ2-1, with D possibly matching TRBD2 (6 bases). This CDR3 region has 15 residues. Deletions cut 5 bases from V and 0 bases from J, with 11 bases between. CDR1 and CDR2 (germline): SGHTA, FQGNSA. The CDR3 sequence: CASSPRRGSYNEQFF. CDR3 bases: TGTGCCAGCAGCCCCCGGCGGGGCTCCTACAATGAGCAGTTCTTC.

The V and J genes are TRBV24-1 and TRBJ2-1; 8 nucleotides line up with TRBD1. Germline CDR1 reads KGHDR; CDR2 reads SFDVKD. V shed 5 bases, J shed 0 bases, and the junction held 5 bases outside the gene matches. This CDR3 has 16 amino acids. CDR3 residues: CATSGYRGNSYNEQFF. The CDR3 DNA sequence: TGTGCCACCAGTGGTTACAGGGGGAACTCCTACAATGAGCAGTTCTTC.

The chain uses TRBV2 and TRBJ1-5, with no clear D. The V end was cut by 8 bases, the J end by 0 bases, with 11 bases between. The length of the CDR3 is 14 residues. Germline-derived CDR1 and CDR2 are SNHLY and FYNNEI. The CDR3 protein is CASGGFYSNQPQHF. CDR3 DNA sequence: TGTGCCAGCGGCGGGTTTTATAGCAATCAGCCCCAGCATTTT.

Only a few counts were recorded for this clone. The rearrangement joins TRBV3-1 (or the pseudogene TRBV3-2) to TRBJ2-1, with D perhaps TRBD1 (7 bases). The V gene lost 1 base and the J gene lost 9 bases, with 13 bases spanning the gap. This CDR3 has 14 amino acids. CDR1 and CDR2 (germline): LGHDT, YNNKEL (reference sequence). In nucleotides, the CDR3 is TGTGCCAGCAGCCAAGGACTAGGGGGCGGTGAGCAGTTCTTC. It encodes CASSQGLGGGEQFF.

This sequence joins TRBV6-1 and TRBJ1-2; weak D call: TRBD1 (6 bases). Between the trimmed V and J ends, which lost 0 bases and 12 bases, there was a span of 14 bases. The CDR3 is 13 residues long. CDR1 is MNHNS, CDR2 SASEGT, per germline. The CDR3: CASSEAFRGGNTF. The CDR3 nucleotides are TGTGCCAGCAGTGAAGCCTTTAGGGGGGGGAACACCTTC.

The chain is built from TRBV29-1 and TRBJ2-6; D is perhaps TRBD1 (7 bases). Trimming stripped 3 bases from V and 2 bases from J, with 20 bases between. In germline, CDR1 is SQVTM, CDR2 ANQGSEA. This CDR3 has 18 amino acids. CDR3 nucleotides: TGCAGCGTTGACACCAAAGGAGGGGGCCGCCCTGGGGCCAACGTCCTGACTTTC. Amino acid sequence: CSVDTKGGGRPGANVLTF.

This clone has just a few counts. The V gene is TRBV14, the J gene TRBJ1-3; possible D gene TRBD1, 6 bases. In germline, CDR1 is SGHDN, CDR2 FVKESK. Trimming stripped 3 bases from V and 2 bases from J, with 11 bases between. The CDR3 is 15 amino acids. The CDR3 DNA follows: TGTGCCAGCAGCCAGGGTCGGACAGCTGGAAACACCATATATTTT. Encoded protein: CASSQGRTAGNTIYF.

This clone was picked up one time. The V and J genes are TRBV5-1 and TRBJ1-1, with TRBD1 matching 7 bases. CDR1 and CDR2 (germline): SGHRS, YFSETQ. V lost 4 bases and J lost 1; bases outside the gene matches: 7. This CDR3 contains 15 residues. Written as DNA, the CDR3 is TGCGCCAGCAGCGTATCCGGGACAGAGAACACTGAAGCTTTCTTT. This codes for CASSVSGTENTEAFF. The variable domain in full, with the rest retrieved from reference TRBV5-1 and TRBJ1-1, is KAGVTQTPRYLIKTRGQQVTLSCSPISGHRSVSWYQQTPGQGLQFLFEYFSETQRNKGNFPGRFSGRQFSNSRSEMNVSTLELGDSALYLCASSVSGTENTEAFFGQGTRLTVV.

The gene calls are TRBV5-5 and TRBJ2-2; 7 bases align to TRBD1. This CDR3 has 16 residues. Germline V CDR1 and CDR2: SGHKS, YYEKEE (reference sequence). V lost 4 bases to trimming and J lost 6 bases; unmatched junction nucleotides: 12. The chain's CDR3 is CASSRIWDSAPGELFF. In DNA form, the CDR3 reads TGTGCCAGCAGCCGTATATGGGACAGCGCTCCCGGGGAGCTGTTTTTT.